Sequencing of this TCR beta chain was carried out in a study of blood T cell repertoires in COVID-19. Across the study: PBMCs, B-cell-depleted T cells, or T cells provided the cDNA or gDNA that made up the material.

Methods used by the authors: Amplification with reference gene primers provided the estimates of nucleated cell counts. The table came from immunoSEQ multiplex PCR; TCRdb's copy has only in-frame clones and leaves some out. V and J calls and clone size follow that table, whereas D and trimming were derived from the DNA. There are fewer than 250,000 clones in the sample; about 91% occur only once, and approximately 14% lies in the top ten. Germline CDR1 and CDR2: SGHAT and FQNNGV. V was clipped by 2 bases and J by 4 bases, with 8 bases between them. CDR3 length: 13 amino acids. The study assigned cohorts using participant-reported clinical history.

This sequence originates from a woman in her forties or fifties with acute COVID-19. The sample was PBMCs or T cells enriched from blood (not recorded which). The V call is TRBV11-2, the J call TRBJ1-2, with D uncertain. This CDR3 is CASSLSMSYGYTF. In DNA, the CDR3 is TGTGCCAGCAGCTTATCCATGAGCTATGGCTACACCTTC.